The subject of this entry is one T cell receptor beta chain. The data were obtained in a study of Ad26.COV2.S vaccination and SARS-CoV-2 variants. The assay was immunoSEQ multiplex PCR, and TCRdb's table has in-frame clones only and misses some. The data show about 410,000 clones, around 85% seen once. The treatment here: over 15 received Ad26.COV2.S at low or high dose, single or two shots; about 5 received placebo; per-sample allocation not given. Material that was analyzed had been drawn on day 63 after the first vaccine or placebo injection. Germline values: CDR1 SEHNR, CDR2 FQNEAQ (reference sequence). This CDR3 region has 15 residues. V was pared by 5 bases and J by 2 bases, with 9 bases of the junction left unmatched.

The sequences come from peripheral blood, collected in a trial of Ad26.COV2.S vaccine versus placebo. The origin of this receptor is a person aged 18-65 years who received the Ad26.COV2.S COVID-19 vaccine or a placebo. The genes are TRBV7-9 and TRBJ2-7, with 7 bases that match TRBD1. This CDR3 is CASSPPDRETYEQYF. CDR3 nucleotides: TGTGCCAGCAGCCCACCAGACAGGGAAACCTACGAGCAGTACTTC.